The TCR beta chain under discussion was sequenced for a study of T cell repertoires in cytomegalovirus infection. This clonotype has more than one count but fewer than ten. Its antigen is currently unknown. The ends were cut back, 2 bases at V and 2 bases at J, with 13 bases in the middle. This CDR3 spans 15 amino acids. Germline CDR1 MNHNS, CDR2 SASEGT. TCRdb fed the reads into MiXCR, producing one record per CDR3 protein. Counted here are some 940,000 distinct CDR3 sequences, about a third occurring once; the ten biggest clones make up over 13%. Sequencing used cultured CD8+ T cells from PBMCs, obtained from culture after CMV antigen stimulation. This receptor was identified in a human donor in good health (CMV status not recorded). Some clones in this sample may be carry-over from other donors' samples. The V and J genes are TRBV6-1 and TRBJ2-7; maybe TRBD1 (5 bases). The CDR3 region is CASSEYPLTAYEQYV. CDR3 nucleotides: TGTGCCAGCAGTGAATACCCTTTGACAGCCTACGAGCAGTACGTC.